The entry below gives a single T cell receptor beta chain sequence along with its context. Libraries were prepared by immunoSEQ multiplex PCR; TCRdb keeps only in-frame clonotypes and omits some of them. Here the sample spans about 74,000 clones, under 97% being singletons. This sample stems from a study of technical replicates of blood from a few donors. Germline V gene sequence: CDR1 SQVTM, CDR2 ANQGSEA. The V gene end was trimmed by 7 bases and the J gene end by 4 bases; junction bases not matched to a gene: 12. This CDR3 has 15 amino acids. This chain links TRBV29-1 with TRBJ1-2; 10 nucleotides align to TRBD1. The sequenced sample consisted of T cells isolated from PBMCs. This sequence originates from a human donor in good health. This CDR3 reads CSAPGTGDKLYGYTF. CDR3 nucleotide sequence: TGCAGCGCCCCCGGGACAGGGGATAAACTCTATGGCTACACCTTC.